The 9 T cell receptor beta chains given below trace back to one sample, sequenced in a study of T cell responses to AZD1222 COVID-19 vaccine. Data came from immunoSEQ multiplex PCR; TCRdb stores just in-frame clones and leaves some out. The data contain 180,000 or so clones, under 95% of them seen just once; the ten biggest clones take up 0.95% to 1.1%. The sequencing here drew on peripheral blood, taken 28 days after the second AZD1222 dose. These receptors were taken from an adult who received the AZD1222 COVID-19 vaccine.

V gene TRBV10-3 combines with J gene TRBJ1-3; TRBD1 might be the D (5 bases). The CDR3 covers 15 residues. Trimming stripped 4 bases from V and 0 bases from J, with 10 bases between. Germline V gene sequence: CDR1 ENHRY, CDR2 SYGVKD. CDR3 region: CAISGQLSSGNTIYF. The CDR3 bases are TGTGCCATCAGTGGACAGTTGAGCTCTGGAAACACCATATATTTT.

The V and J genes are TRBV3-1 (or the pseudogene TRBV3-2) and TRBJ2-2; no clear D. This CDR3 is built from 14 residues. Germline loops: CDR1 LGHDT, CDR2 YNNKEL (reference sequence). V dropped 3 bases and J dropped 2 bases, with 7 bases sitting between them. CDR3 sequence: CASSHATNTGELFF. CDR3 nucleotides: TGTGCCAGCAGCCATGCTACCAACACCGGGGAGCTGTTTTTT.

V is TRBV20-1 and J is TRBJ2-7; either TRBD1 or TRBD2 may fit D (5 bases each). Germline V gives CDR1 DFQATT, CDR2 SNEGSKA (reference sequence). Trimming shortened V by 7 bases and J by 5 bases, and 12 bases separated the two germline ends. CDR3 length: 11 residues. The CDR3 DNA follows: TGCAGTGTAGAGGGCAGGGACGAGCAGTACTTC. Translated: CSVEGRDEQYF.

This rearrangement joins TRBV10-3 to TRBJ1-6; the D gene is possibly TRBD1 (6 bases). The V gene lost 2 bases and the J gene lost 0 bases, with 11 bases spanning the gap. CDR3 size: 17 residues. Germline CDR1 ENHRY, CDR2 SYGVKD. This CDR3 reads CAISEGQSSSYNSPLHF. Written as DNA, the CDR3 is TGTGCCATCAGTGAGGGACAGTCAAGCTCCTATAATTCACCCCTCCACTTT.

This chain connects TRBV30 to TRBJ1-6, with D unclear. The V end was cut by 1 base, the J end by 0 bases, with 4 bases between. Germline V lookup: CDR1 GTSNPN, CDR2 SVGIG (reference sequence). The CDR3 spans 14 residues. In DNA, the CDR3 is TGTGCCTGGAGTGGGAACTCCTATAATTCACCCCTCCACTTT. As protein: CAWSGNSYNSPLHF. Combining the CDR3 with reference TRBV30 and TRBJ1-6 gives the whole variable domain SQTIHQWPATLVQPVGSPLSLECTVEGTSNPNLYWYRQAAGRGLQLLFYSVGIGQISSEVPQNLSASRPQDRQFILSSKKLLLSDSGFYLCAWSGNSYNSPLHFGNGTRLTVT.

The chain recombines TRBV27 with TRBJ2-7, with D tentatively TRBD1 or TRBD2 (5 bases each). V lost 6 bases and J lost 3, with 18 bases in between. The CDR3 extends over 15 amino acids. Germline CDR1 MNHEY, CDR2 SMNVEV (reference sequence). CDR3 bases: TGTGCCAGCAGACGTCTCCGGGACGAAAACTACGAGCAGTACTTC. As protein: CASRRLRDENYEQYF.

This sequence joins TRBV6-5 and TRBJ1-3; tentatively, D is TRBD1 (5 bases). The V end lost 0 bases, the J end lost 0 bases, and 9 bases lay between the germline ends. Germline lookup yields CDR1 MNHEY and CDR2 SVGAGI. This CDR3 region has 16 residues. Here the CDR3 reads CASSYSPGRSGNTIYF. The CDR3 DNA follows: TGTGCCAGCAGTTACTCGCCAGGGCGCTCTGGAAACACCATATATTTT.

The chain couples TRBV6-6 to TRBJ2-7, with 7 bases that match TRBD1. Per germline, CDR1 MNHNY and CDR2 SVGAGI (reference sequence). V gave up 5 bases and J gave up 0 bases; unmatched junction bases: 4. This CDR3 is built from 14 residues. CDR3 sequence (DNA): TGTGCCAGCAGTCCCGGGACAGCCTCCTACGAGCAGTACTTC. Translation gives CASSPGTASYEQYF.

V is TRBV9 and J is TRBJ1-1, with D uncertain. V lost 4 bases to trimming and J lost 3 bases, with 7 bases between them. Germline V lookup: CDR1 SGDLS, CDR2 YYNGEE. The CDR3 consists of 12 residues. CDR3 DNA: TGTGCCAGCAGCAAAGGTGACACTGAAGCTTTCTTT. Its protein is CASSKGDTEAFF. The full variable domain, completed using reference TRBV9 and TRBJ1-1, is DSGVTQTPKHLITATGQRVTLRCSPRSGDLSVYWYQQSLDQGLQFLIQYYNGEERAKGNILERFSAQQFPDLHSELNLSSLELGDSALYFCASSKGDTEAFFGQGTRLTVV.